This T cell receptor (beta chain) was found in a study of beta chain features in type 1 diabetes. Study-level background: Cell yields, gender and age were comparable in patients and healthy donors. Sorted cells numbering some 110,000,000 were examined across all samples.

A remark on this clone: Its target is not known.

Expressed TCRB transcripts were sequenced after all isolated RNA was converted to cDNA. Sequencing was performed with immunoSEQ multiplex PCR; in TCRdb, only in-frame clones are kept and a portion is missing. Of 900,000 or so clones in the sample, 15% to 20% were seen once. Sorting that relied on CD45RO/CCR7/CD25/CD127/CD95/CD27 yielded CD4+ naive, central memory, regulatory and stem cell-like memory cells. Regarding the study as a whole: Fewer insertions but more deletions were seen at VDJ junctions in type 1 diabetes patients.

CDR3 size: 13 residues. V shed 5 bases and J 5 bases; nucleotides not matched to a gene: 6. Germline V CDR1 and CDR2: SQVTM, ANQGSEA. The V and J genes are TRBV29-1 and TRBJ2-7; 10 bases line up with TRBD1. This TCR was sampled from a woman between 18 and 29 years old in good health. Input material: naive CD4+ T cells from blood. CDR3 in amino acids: CSVYGTGADEQYF. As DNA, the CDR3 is TGCAGCGTTTATGGGACAGGGGCCGACGAGCAGTACTTC.